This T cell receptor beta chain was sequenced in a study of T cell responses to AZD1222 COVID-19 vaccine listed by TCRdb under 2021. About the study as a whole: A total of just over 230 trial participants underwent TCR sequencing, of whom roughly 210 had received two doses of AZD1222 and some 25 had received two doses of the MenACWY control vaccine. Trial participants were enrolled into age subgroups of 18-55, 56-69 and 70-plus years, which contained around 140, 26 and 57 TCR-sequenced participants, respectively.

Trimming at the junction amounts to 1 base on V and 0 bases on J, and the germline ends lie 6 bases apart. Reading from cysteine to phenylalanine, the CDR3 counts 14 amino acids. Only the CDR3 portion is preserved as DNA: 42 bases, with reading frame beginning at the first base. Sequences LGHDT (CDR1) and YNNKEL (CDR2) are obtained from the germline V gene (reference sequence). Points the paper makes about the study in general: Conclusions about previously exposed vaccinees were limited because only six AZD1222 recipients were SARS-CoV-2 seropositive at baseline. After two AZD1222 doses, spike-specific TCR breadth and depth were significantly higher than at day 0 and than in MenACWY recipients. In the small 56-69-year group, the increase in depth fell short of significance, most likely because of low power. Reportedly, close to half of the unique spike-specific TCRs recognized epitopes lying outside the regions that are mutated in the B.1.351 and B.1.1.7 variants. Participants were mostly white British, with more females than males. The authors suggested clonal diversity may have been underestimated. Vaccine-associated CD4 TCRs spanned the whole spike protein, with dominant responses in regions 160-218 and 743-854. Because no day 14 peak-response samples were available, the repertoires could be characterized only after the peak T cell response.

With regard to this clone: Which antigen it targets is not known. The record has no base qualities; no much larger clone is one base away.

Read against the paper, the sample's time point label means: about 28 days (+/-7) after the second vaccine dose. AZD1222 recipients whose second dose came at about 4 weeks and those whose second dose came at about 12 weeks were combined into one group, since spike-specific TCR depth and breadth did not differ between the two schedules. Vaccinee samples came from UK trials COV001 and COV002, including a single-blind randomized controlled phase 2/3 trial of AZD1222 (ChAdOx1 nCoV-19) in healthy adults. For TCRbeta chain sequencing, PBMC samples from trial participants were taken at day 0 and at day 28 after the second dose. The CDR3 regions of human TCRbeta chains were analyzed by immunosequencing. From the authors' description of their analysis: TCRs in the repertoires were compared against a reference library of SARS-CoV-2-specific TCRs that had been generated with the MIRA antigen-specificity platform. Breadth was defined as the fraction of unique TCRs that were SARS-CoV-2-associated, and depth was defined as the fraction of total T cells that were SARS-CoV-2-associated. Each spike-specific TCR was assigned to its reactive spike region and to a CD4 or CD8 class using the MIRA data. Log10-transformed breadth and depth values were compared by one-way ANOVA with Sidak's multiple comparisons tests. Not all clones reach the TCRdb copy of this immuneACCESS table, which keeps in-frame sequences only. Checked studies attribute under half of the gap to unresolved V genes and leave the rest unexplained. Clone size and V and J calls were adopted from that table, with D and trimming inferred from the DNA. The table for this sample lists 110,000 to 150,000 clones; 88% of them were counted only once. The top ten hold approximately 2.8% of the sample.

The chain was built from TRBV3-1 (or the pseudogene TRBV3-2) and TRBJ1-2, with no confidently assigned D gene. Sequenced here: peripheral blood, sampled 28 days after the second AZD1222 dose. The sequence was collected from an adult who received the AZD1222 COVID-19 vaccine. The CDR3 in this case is CASSQGGANYGYTF. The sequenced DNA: TGTGCCAGCAGCCAAGGGGGAGCTAACTATGGCTACACCTTC.